Listed below are T cell receptor beta chains from one sample, sequenced in a study of blood T cell repertoires in COVID-19. The repertoire was sequenced with immunoSEQ multiplex PCR; TCRdb's copy has only in-frame clones and lacks some. The data show more than 85,000 clones, around 90% seen once. The sequenced sample consisted of peripheral blood. These receptor sequences come from a human donor with COVID-19, enrolled during active disease. The donor label of this sample is uncertain. The CDR3 runs from the conserved cysteine through the conserved F or W. A D gene is named only where the DNA matches it firmly. Size is omitted from some rows. Given values are once, few, many or a class for expanded clones.

J	V	size	D	DNA	CDR3
TRBJ1-2	TRBV23-1	.	.	TGCGCCAGCAGTCACGGGACTCGAAATGGCTACACCTTC	CASSHGTRNGYTF
TRBJ1-3	TRBV5-6	.	.	TGTGCCAGCAGCTTGGGACGGCGGGACATATATTTT	CASSLGRRDIYF
TRBJ1-2	TRBV7-9	.	TRBD1	TGTGCCAGCAGCCAAAGGGACAGTTATGGCTACACCTTC	CASSQRDSYGYTF
TRBJ2-2	TRBV2	.	TRBD2	TGTGCCAGCACCCTAAGGGGTAGCGGGATCTCCGGGGAGCTGTTTTTT	CASTLRGSGISGELFF
TRBJ1-1	TRBV12-3/TRBV12-4	.	.	TGTGCCAGCACTATTGTGGGCCAAGCTTTCTTT	CASTIVGQAFF
TRBJ1-3	TRBV30	.	TRBD1	TGTGCCGCGGACAGGGGCTCTGGAAACACCATATATTTT	CAADRGSGNTIYF
TRBJ1-4	TRBV6-5	.	.	TGTGCCAGCAGTTACCGCGACGGGGCGGGGGAAAAACTGTTTTTT	CASSYRDGAGEKLFF
TRBJ1-2	TRBV19	.	.	TGTGCCAGTAGTCCCTACACTACTAACTATGGCTACACCTTC	CASSPYTTNYGYTF
TRBJ1-2	TRBV6-2/TRBV6-3	.	.	TGTGCCAGCAGTTTGGGGGCTTATGGCTACACCTTC	CASSLGAYGYTF
TRBJ2-5	TRBV24-1	once	.	TGTGCCACCAGTGATTTCACAGAAGAGACCCAGTACTTC	CATSDFTEETQYF
TRBJ1-5	TRBV3-1/TRBV3-2	.	.	TGTGCCAGCAGCCAAGGTTGGCAGGGTAATCAGCCCCAGCATTTT	CASSQGWQGNQPQHF
TRBJ1-2	TRBV6-1	.	TRBD1	TGTGCCAGCAGTGAATGGACAGGGGGCGAGAACTATGGCTACACCTTC	CASSEWTGGENYGYTF
TRBJ2-2	TRBV19	.	.	TGTGCCAGTAGTACCGACATAGTCCCCGGGGAGCTGTTTTTT	CASSTDIVPGELFF
TRBJ1-2	TRBV29-1	.	TRBD1	TGCAGCGCGCGGGACAGCGATGGCTACACCTTC	CSARDSDGYTF
TRBJ1-1	TRBV7-9	.	.	TGTGCCAGCAGCTTACTCGAGGAAACTGAAGCTTTCTTT	CASSLLEETEAFF
TRBJ2-2	TRBV4-1	.	TRBD1	TGCGCCAGCACCCCGCCGACAGGGATGGCCGGGGAGCTGTTTTTT	CASTPPTGMAGELFF
TRBJ1-1	TRBV5-1	.	.	TGCGCCAGCAGCTTGTCAGGTGTAATGAACACTGAAGCTTTCTTT	CASSLSGVMNTEAFF
TRBJ2-5	TRBV11-3	.	.	TGTGCCAGCAGCGGAGGGAATGAATTCCAAGAGACCCAGTACTTC	CASSGGNEFQETQYF
TRBJ1-1	TRBV10-2	.	.	TGCGCCAGCGGGGCTTCGTGGACTGAAGCTTTCTTT	CASGASWTEAFF
TRBJ2-1	TRBV21-1	.	.	TGTGCCAGCAGCAGGGGACTAGCGGGGGAGAATGAGCAGTTCTTC	CASSRGLAGENEQFF
TRBJ2-2	TRBV14	.	.	TGTGCCAGCAGACACACTAACCCCGGGGAGCTGTTTTTT	CASRHTNPGELFF
TRBJ2-5	TRBV7-6	.	TRBD1	TGTGCCAGCAGCTTAATAGGGGGCCGGCAAGAGACCCAGTACTTC	CASSLIGGRQETQYF
TRBJ1-5	TRBV10-3	.	TRBD1	TGTGCCATCAGTGAGTCGGACAGGGAACAGCCCCAGCATTTT	CAISESDREQPQHF
TRBJ2-1	TRBV6-5	.	.	TGTGCCAGCAAAAACGTACAGGACCAGTTCTTC	CASKNVQDQFF
TRBJ2-3	TRBV24-1	.	TRBD1	TGTGCCACCAGTGACACCGGGACAGGGGTTAAAGATACGCAGTATTTT	CATSDTGTGVKDTQYF
TRBJ1-4	TRBV23-1	.	.	TGCGCCAGCAGGGCAGGCCCTAATGAAAAACTGTTTTTT	CASRAGPNEKLFF
TRBJ2-3	TRBV5-1	.	.	TGCGCCAGCAGGCGCGGCACAGATACGCAGTATTTT	CASRRGTDTQYF
TRBJ2-5	TRBV4-1	.	TRBD2	TGCGCCAGCAGCCAAGGGTCGGGGGGGAGTAGAGAGACCCAGTACTTC	CASSQGSGGSRETQYF
TRBJ1-1	TRBV5-1	.	.	TGCGCCAGCAGCTTGGGACAGTCTTTGAACACTGAAGCTTTCTTT	CASSLGQSLNTEAFF
TRBJ2-3	TRBV3-1/TRBV3-2	few	TRBD2	TGTGCCAGCAGCCCCACTAGCGGGGGGGCCGATACGCAGTATTTT	CASSPTSGGADTQYF
TRBJ1-5	TRBV19	few	TRBD1	TGTGCCAGTAACCTTGGGACAGTAGGGATTCAGCCCCAGCATTTT	CASNLGTVGIQPQHF
TRBJ2-1	TRBV5-1	.	TRBD1	TGCGCCAGCAGCGTACAGGGGACGCCCGGGCCCAATGAGCAGTTCTTC	CASSVQGTPGPNEQFF
TRBJ2-4	TRBV11-1	.	TRBD2	TGTGCCAGCAGCTTGGGGAGGGCGGCCAAAAACATTCAGTACTTC	CASSLGRAAKNIQYF
TRBJ2-1	TRBV7-2	.	TRBD1	TGTGCCAGCAGCTTAACAGGGGCTTCCTACAATGAGCAGTTCTTC	CASSLTGASYNEQFF
TRBJ1-2	TRBV15	.	.	TGTGCCACCAGCAGAGCCGAGCAATCCTATGGCTACACCTTC	CATSRAEQSYGYTF
TRBJ2-1	TRBV5-5	.	.	TGTGCCAGCAGCCCTGTGGTGAGCTCCTACAATGAGCAGTTCTTC	CASSPVVSSYNEQFF
TRBJ1-1	TRBV29-1	.	.	TGCAGCGTCATTAAGGTGCCGGGAAGTGCTGAAGCTTTCTTT	CSVIKVPGSAEAFF
TRBJ2-7	TRBV6-5	.	TRBD1	TGTGCCAGCAGTAAGGACAGGGGACAGTACGAGCAGTACTTC	CASSKDRGQYEQYF
TRBJ1-5	TRBV5-1	.	.	TGCGCCAGCAGCTCACAGGGATCTTATAGCAATCAGCCCCAGCATTTT	CASSSQGSYSNQPQHF
TRBJ1-6	TRBV2	.	.	TGTGCCAGCATCGACAGGAGCTCCTATAATTCACCCCTCCACTTT	CASIDRSSYNSPLHF
TRBJ2-2	TRBV3-1/TRBV3-2	.	.	TGTGCCAGCAGCCAAGGTGCGGGAAGGAACACCGGGGAGCTGTTTTTT	CASSQGAGRNTGELFF
TRBJ2-5	TRBV7-8	.	TRBD1	TGTGCCAGCAGCTCACAGGGGCGCAGGTACGAAGAGACCCAGTACTTC	CASSSQGRRYEETQYF
TRBJ2-7	TRBV12-3/TRBV12-4	.	.	TGTGCCAGCAGTTTAGGTCAATACGAGCAGTACTTC	CASSLGQYEQYF
TRBJ1-3	TRBV5-1	.	.	TGCGCCAGCAGCTCTAGTTCGAGGAACACCATATATTTT	CASSSSSRNTIYF
TRBJ1-3	TRBV13	few	TRBD1	TGTGCCAGCAGCCGTCGACAGGGTGGAAACACCATATATTTT	CASSRRQGGNTIYF
TRBJ2-1	TRBV15	.	TRBD1	TGTGCCACCAGCAAGACAAGGGACAGGGTTTTAGGTGAGCAGTTCTTC	CATSKTRDRVLGEQFF
TRBJ1-1	TRBV7-9	.	.	TGTGCCAGCAGCTTACCCCAGAACACTGAAGCTTTCTTT	CASSLPQNTEAFF
TRBJ1-3	TRBV30	.	.	TGTGCCTGGACAACAGGGCCGGGCTCTGGAAACACCATATATTTT	CAWTTGPGSGNTIYF
TRBJ2-5	TRBV7-7	.	.	TGTGCCAGCAGCTCCGACGAGAGAGGGGAGACCCAGTACTTC	CASSSDERGETQYF
TRBJ1-5	TRBV4-2	.	.	TGTGCCAGCAGCCGAGGAGGCGATGTCAGCAATCAGCCCCAGCATTTT	CASSRGGDVSNQPQHF